Detailed here is one T cell receptor beta chain. Its antigen is unknown. These data come from a study of shared clonotypes between healthy human individuals. Study-wide findings and caveats: Clonotype sharing among donors was expected to depend on sequencing depth. In having few donors, the study represented limited genetic and exposure-history diversity. It was observed that roughly 5.1% of naive CD4 clonotypes were shared across several donors.

It was into CD45RA+ naive and CD45RA-negative memory subsets that the CD4+ cells were split. TCRdb's table, derived via immunoSEQ multiplex PCR, lists solely in-frame clones and lacks some. This table has roughly 1.5 million clones, 95% to 99% appearing once. The V gene's germline CDR1 is SGHDN and CDR2 FVKESK. The length of the CDR3 is 12 residues. Trimming removed 4 bases at V and 1 base at J, with 4 bases between. V and J are TRBV14 and TRBJ2-5; no clear D. This sequence originates from a man aged 25-45 years in good health. Material for sequencing was naive CD4+ T cells sorted from blood. Subset reported: CD45RA+ positively selected. The CDR3 loop is CASSRRQETQYF. In nucleotides, the CDR3 is TGTGCCAGCAGCCGACGCCAAGAGACCCAGTACTTC.